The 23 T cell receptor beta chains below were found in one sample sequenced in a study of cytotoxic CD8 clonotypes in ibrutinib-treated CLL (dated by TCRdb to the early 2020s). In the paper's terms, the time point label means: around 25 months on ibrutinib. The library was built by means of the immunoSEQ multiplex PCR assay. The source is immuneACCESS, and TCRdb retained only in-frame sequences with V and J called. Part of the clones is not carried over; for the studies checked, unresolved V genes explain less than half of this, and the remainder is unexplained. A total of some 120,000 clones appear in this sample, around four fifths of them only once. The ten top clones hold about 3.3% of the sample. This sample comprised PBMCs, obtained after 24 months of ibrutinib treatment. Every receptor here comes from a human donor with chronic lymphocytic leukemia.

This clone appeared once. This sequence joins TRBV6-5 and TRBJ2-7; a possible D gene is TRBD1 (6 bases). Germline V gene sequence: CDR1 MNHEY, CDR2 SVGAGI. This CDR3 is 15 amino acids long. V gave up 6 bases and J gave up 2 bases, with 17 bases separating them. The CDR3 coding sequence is TGTGCCAGCAGCCTAACAGGGTCCCAAACCTACGAGCAGTACTTC. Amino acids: CASSLTGSQTYEQYF.

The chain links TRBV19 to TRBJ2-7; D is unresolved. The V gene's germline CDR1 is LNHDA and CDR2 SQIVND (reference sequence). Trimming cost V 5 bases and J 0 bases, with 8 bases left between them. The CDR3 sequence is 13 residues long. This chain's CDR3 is CASSPQFSYEQYF. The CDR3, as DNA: TGTGCCAGTAGTCCACAGTTCTCCTACGAGCAGTACTTC.

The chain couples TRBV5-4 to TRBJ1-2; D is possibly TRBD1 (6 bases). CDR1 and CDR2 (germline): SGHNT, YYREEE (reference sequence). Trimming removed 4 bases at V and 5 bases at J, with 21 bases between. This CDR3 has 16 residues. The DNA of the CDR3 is TGTGCCAGCAGCCAAGACCTCCGGGACACTTCATATGGCTACACCTTC. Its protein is CASSQDLRDTSYGYTF. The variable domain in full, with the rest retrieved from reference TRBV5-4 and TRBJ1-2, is ETGVTQSPTHLIKTRGQQVTLRCSSQSGHNTVSWYQQALGQGPQFIFQYYREEENGRGNFPPRFSGLQFPNYSSELNVNALELDDSALYLCASSQDLRDTSYGYTFGSGTRLTVV.

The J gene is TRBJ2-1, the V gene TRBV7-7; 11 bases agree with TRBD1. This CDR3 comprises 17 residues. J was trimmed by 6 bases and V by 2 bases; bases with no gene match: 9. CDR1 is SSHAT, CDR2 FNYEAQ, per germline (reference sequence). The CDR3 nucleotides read TGTGCCAGCAGCTTATCCCCGCGGGACAGGGGGACCAATGAGCAGTTCTTC. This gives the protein CASSLSPRDRGTNEQFF.

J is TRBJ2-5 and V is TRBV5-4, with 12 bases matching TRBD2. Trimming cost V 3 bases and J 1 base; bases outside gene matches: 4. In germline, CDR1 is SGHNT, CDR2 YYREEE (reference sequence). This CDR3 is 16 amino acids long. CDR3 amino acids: CASSSGLAGSQETQYF. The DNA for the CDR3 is TGTGCCAGCAGCTCCGGACTAGCGGGGTCCCAAGAGACCCAGTACTTC.

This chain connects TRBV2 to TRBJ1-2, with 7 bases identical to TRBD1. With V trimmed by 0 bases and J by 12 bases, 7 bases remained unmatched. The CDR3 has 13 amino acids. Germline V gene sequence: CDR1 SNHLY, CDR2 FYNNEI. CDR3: CASSEAATGANTF. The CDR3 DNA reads TGTGCCAGCAGTGAAGCGGCTACAGGGGCCAACACCTTC.

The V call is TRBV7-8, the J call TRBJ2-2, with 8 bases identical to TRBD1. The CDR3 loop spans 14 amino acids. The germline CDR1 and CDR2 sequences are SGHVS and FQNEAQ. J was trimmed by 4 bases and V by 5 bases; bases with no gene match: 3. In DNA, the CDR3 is TGTGCCAGCAGCCTGACAGGGGTCACCGGGGAGCTGTTTTTT. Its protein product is CASSLTGVTGELFF.

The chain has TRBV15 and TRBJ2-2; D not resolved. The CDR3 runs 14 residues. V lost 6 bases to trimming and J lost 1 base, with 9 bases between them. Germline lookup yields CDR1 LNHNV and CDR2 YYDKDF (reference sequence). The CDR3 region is CATRADLNTGELFF. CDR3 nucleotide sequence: TGTGCCACCAGGGCAGACCTGAACACCGGGGAGCTGTTTTTT. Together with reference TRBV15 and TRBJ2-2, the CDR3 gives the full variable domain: DAMVIQNPRYQVTQFGKPVTLSCSQTLNHNVMYWYQQKSSQAPKLLFHYYDKDFNNEADTPDNFQSRRPNTSFCFLDIRSPGLGDTAMYLCATRADLNTGELFFGEGSRLTVL.

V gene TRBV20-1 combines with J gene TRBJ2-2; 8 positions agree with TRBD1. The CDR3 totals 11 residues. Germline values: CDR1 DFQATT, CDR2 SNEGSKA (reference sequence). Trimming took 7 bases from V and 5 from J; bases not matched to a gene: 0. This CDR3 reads CSGTGTGELFF. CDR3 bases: TGCAGTGGGACAGGGACCGGGGAGCTGTTTTTT.

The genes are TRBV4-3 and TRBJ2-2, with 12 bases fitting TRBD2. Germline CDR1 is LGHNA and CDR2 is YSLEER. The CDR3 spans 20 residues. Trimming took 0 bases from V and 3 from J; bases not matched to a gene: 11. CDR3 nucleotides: TGCGCCAGCAGCCAAGATTTCGCCGGACTAGCGGGGCCCTACACCGGGGAGCTGTTTTTT. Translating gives CASSQDFAGLAGPYTGELFF.

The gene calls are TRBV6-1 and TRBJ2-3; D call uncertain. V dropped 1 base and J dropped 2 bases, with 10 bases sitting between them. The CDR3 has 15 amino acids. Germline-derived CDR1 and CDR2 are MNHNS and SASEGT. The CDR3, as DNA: TGTGCCAGCAGTGAAGACAGCCGATACACAGATACGCAGTATTTT. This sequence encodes CASSEDSRYTDTQYF.

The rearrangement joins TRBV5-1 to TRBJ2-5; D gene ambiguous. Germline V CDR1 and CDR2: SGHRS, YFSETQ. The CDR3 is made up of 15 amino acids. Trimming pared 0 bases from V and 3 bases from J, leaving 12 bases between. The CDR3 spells CASSLDGGAKETQYF. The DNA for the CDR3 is TGCGCCAGCAGCTTGGACGGTGGCGCTAAAGAGACCCAGTACTTC.

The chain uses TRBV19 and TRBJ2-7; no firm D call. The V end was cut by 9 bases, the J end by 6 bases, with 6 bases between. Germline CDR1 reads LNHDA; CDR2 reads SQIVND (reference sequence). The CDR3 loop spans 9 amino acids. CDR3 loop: CASPSEQYF. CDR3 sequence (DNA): TGTGCCAGCCCCTCCGAGCAGTACTTC.

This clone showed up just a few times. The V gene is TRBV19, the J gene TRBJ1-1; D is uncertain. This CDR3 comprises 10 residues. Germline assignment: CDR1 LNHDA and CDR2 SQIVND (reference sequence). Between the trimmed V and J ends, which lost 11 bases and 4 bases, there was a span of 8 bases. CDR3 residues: CAGNSTEAFF. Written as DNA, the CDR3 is TGTGCCGGTAACAGCACTGAAGCTTTCTTT.

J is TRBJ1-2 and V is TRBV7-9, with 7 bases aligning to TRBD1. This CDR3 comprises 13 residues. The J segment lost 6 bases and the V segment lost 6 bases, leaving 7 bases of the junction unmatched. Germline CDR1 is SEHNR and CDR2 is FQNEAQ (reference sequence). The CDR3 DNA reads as TGTGCCAGCAGGTTCGGGGACAGAGATGGCTACACCTTC. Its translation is CASRFGDRDGYTF.

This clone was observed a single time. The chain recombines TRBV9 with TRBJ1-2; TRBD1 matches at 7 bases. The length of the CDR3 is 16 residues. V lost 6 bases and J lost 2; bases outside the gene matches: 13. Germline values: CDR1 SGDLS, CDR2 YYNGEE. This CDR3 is CASTKDPTGANYGYTF. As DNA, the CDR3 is TGTGCCAGCACCAAAGATCCCACAGGGGCAAACTATGGCTACACCTTC.

The CDR3 spells CASSQTGSGANVLTF. In nucleotides, the CDR3 is TGCGCCAGCAGCCAAACGGGCTCTGGGGCCAACGTCCTGACTTTC. The chain recombines TRBV4-3 with TRBJ2-6, with D hard to call. Trimming took off 2 bases at V and 0 bases at J, with 5 bases between the two ends. CDR1 is LGHNA, CDR2 YSLEER, per germline. The CDR3 is 15 residues long.

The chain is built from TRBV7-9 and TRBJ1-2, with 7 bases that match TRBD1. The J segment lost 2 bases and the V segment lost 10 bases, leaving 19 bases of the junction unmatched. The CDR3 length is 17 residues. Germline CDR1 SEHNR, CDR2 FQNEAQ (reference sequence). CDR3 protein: CATYAKTGTASNYGYTF. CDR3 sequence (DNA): TGTGCCACCTACGCAAAGACCGGGACAGCTTCAAACTATGGCTACACCTTC.

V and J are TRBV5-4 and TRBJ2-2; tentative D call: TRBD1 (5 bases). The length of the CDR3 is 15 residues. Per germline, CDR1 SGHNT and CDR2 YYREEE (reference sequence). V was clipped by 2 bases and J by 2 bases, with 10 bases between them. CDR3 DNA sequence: TGTGCCAGCAGCTTAGGGCAGGGAAACACCGGGGAGCTGTTTTTT. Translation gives CASSLGQGNTGELFF.

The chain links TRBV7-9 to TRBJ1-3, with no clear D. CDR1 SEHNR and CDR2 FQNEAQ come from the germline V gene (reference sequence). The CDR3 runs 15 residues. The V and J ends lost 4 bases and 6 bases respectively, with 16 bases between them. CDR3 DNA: TGTGCCAGCAGCTCCACGAACGTAATGCTAAACACCATATATTTT. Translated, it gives CASSSTNVMLNTIYF.

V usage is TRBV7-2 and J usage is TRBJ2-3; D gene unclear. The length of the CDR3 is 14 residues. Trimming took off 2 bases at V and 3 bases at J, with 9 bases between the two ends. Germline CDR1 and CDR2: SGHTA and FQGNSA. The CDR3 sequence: CASSLISRTDTQYF. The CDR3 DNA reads TGTGCCAGCAGCTTAATATCTAGAACAGATACGCAGTATTTT.

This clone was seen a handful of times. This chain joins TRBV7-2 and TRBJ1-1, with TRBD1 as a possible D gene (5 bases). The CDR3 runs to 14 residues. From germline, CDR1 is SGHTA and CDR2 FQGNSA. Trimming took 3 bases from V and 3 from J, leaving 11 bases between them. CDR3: CASSFTVRDTEAFF. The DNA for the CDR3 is TGTGCCAGCAGCTTTACGGTCAGGGACACTGAAGCTTTCTTT.

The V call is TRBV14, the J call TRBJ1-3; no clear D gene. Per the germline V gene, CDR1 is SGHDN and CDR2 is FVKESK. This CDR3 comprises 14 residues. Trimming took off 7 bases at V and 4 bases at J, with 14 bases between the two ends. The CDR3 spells CASTPGISGNTIYF. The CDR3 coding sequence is TGTGCCAGCACTCCGGGAATATCGGGAAACACCATATATTTT.